One and the same sample provided the 21 T cell receptor beta chains below, sequenced in a study of cytomegalovirus exposure and HLA in healthy donors. A multiplex PCR was run with 60 Vbeta primers and 13 Jbeta primers. Measured with immunoSEQ multiplex PCR; TCRdb has only the in-frame clones, and not every one. Of over 130,000 clones in the sample, 80% were seen once. The sequencing sample was made of PBMCs. These TCRs come from a man between 45 and 60 years old in good health and CMV-seronegative.

The rearrangement uses TRBV6-1 and TRBJ2-3, with TRBD1 identical over 7 bases. The germline V gene encodes CDR1 MNHNS and CDR2 SASEGT. CDR3 length: 14 residues. J lost 5 bases, V lost 6 bases, and 8 bases had no gene match. The CDR3 loop is CASRRTGPIDTQYF. The DNA for the CDR3 is TGTGCCAGCAGGAGGACAGGACCCATAGATACGCAGTATTTT.

The chain employs TRBV5-1 and TRBJ1-1; D remains unclear. Germline loops: CDR1 SGHRS, CDR2 YFSETQ. The CDR3 extends over 16 amino acids. Trimming left V 4 bases short and J 3 bases short, with 19 bases between. Here the CDR3 reads CASSPVPDILYTEAFF. CDR3 DNA: TGCGCCAGCAGCCCCGTACCTGACATCCTGTACACTGAAGCTTTCTTT.

This chain links TRBV7-9 with TRBJ1-1; 9 bases align to TRBD1. This CDR3 is built from 14 residues. In germline, CDR1 is SEHNR, CDR2 FQNEAQ (reference sequence). The V and J ends lost 5 bases and 1 base, in that order; junction bases with no gene match: 2. CDR3 sequence (DNA): TGTGCCAGCAGCAGGACAGGGGCGAACACTGAAGCTTTCTTT. Translating it yields CASSRTGANTEAFF.

The chain links TRBV10-3 to TRBJ2-1, with 12 bases fitting TRBD2. V shed 3 bases, J shed 7 bases, and the junction held 7 bases outside the gene matches. The CDR3 consists of 16 residues. The germline CDR1 and CDR2 sequences are ENHRY and SYGVKD. The DNA of the CDR3 is TGTGCCATCAGTGAATCGGCCGGGACTAGCGGGAATGAGCAGTTCTTC. This encodes CAISESAGTSGNEQFF.

The chain is built from TRBV4-1 and TRBJ1-3; possibly TRBD1 for D (6 bases). The CDR3 has 15 amino acids. V lost 4 bases to trimming and J lost 3 bases, with 13 bases between them. The germline CDR1 and CDR2 sequences are MGHRA and YSYEKL. CDR3 sequence (DNA): TGCGCCAGCAGCCGGGGAGGGACACGTGGAAACACCATATATTTT. Its translation: CASSRGGTRGNTIYF.

The V gene is TRBV12-5, the J gene TRBJ2-5; D not resolved. V shed 2 bases and J shed 4 bases, with 17 bases lying between them. The CDR3 spans 16 residues. Germline CDR1 and CDR2: LGHNT and FRNRAP. In nucleotides, the CDR3 is TGTGCTAGTGGTTTGTCAGCCGACACCCCTGGAGAGACCCAGTACTTC. Protein sequence: CASGLSADTPGETQYF.

This clone was observed a few times. The chain carries TRBV4-2 and TRBJ1-1; TRBD1 agrees at 7 bases. CDR1 is LGHNA and CDR2 is YNFKEQ in the germline V gene. The CDR3 has 12 residues. After removal of 4 bases from V and 6 bases from J, the junction contained 2 bases not matched to a gene. Here the CDR3 reads CASSPGQPEAFF. CDR3 in DNA: TGTGCCAGCAGCCCGGGACAGCCTGAAGCTTTCTTT.

A few counts support this clone. The V gene is TRBV2, the J gene TRBJ2-1; 15 bases align to TRBD2. This CDR3 comprises 18 residues. V lost 7 bases and J lost 2; bases outside the gene matches: 9. Germline values: CDR1 SNHLY, CDR2 FYNNEI. The CDR3 region is CASTPWTSGRGAYNEQFF. The CDR3 bases are TGTGCCAGCACACCCTGGACTAGCGGGAGGGGGGCCTACAATGAGCAGTTCTTC.

The V and J genes are TRBV5-1 and TRBJ1-6, with TRBD1 as a possible D gene (6 bases). The V end was cut by 2 bases, the J end by 0 bases, with 12 bases between. The CDR3 length is 17 residues. Looked up from germline, CDR1 is SGHRS and CDR2 is YFSETQ. The CDR3 is CASSLDRPSSYNSPLHF. CDR3 DNA sequence: TGCGCCAGCAGCTTAGACAGGCCGAGCTCCTATAATTCACCCCTCCACTTT. The complete variable domain, with remaining parts taken from reference TRBV5-1 and TRBJ1-6, reads KAGVTQTPRYLIKTRGQQVTLSCSPISGHRSVSWYQQTPGQGLQFLFEYFSETQRNKGNFPGRFSGRQFSNSRSEMNVSTLELGDSALYLCASSLDRPSSYNSPLHFGNGTRLTVT.

This chain links TRBV18 with TRBJ1-1; maybe TRBD1 (5 bases). Germline lookup yields CDR1 KGHSH and CDR2 LQKENI. V was cut by 2 bases and J by 9 bases, with 7 bases left in between. The CDR3 totals 11 residues. The CDR3 DNA reads TGTGCCAGCTCACCAGGGGCCCAAGCTTTCTTT. This codes for CASSPGAQAFF.

The rearrangement links TRBV13 to TRBJ2-7; 7 nucleotides align to TRBD2. The CDR3 spans 11 residues. CDR1 is PRHDT, CDR2 FYEKMQ, per germline (reference sequence). The J segment lost 12 bases and the V segment lost 4 bases, leaving 6 bases of the junction unmatched. The CDR3 DNA sequence: TGTGCCAGCAGCTCCGTGCGCGGGGGGTACTTC. Translating it yields CASSSVRGGYF.

This chain uses TRBV27 with TRBJ2-2; the match to TRBD2 covers 12 bases. J was trimmed by 9 bases and V by 6 bases; bases with no gene match: 11. CDR1 is MNHEY, CDR2 SMNVEV, per germline (reference sequence). The CDR3 is 16 residues long. The CDR3 is CASSPGTSGYSRELFF. The CDR3 region has the DNA TGTGCCAGCAGCCCCGGGACTAGCGGGTATTCCCGGGAGCTGTTTTTT.

This chain's CDR3 is CASSLGGGSYNEQFF. In DNA form, the CDR3 reads TGTGCCAGCAGCTTGGGGGGGGGATCCTACAATGAGCAGTTCTTC. The chain recombines TRBV5-6 with TRBJ2-1; 7 bases are shared with TRBD2. Germline V gene sequence: CDR1 SGHDT, CDR2 YYEEEE. The CDR3 totals 15 residues. Trimming cost V 0 bases and J 1 base; bases outside gene matches: 1. Filled out from reference TRBV5-6 and TRBJ2-1, the complete variable domain reads DAGVTQSPTHLIKTRGQQVTLRCSPKSGHDTVSWYQQALGQGPQFIFQYYEEEERQRGNFPDRFSGHQFPNYSSELNVNALLLGDSALYLCASSLGGGSYNEQFFGPGTRLTVL.

V and J are TRBV5-1 and TRBJ1-3; tentative D call: TRBD1 (5 bases). The CDR3 covers 15 residues. V dropped 4 bases and J dropped 0 bases, with 11 bases sitting between them. Per the germline V gene, CDR1 is SGHRS and CDR2 is YFSETQ. DNA of the CDR3: TGCGCCAGCAGCCTGACAGCAAACTCTGGAAACACCATATATTTT. Protein: CASSLTANSGNTIYF.

The V gene is TRBV7-2, the J gene TRBJ2-2; the match to TRBD1 covers 11 bases. There are 15 residues in the CDR3. With 5 bases clipped from V and 4 bases from J, the junction kept 3 bases outside the gene matches. Per germline, CDR1 SGHTA and CDR2 FQGNSA. The CDR3 DNA follows: TGTGCCAGCAGCGACGGGACAGGGGGCACCGGGGAGCTGTTTTTT. Amino acid sequence: CASSDGTGGTGELFF.

The J gene is TRBJ1-5, the V gene TRBV5-1; 8 bases are shared with TRBD1. V shed 0 bases, J shed 7 bases, and the junction held 6 bases outside the gene matches. The CDR3 runs 15 residues. Germline-derived CDR1 and CDR2 are SGHRS and YFSETQ. CDR3 DNA: TGCGCCAGCAGCTTGGGGACAGGGAAGGAACAGCCCCAGCATTTT. Encoded protein: CASSLGTGKEQPQHF. The full variable domain, in which reference TRBV5-1 and TRBJ1-5 provide the parts outside the CDR3, is KAGVTQTPRYLIKTRGQQVTLSCSPISGHRSVSWYQQTPGQGLQFLFEYFSETQRNKGNFPGRFSGRQFSNSRSEMNVSTLELGDSALYLCASSLGTGKEQPQHFGDGTRLSIL.

This clone was seen only a few times. CDR3 DNA: TGTGCCAGCAGCCCGGGACAGGGGGCCGCTAATGAAAAACTGTTTTTT. It specifies CASSPGQGAANEKLFF. The chain links TRBV7-9 to TRBJ1-4; 12 bases map to TRBD1. CDR1 is SEHNR and CDR2 is FQNEAQ in the germline V gene (reference sequence). This CDR3 has 16 amino acids. The junction had 4 bases not matched to a gene; V was cut back by 5 bases and J by 3 bases.

The V gene is TRBV7-9, the J gene TRBJ2-3, with 9 bases aligning to TRBD2. Germline values: CDR1 SEHNR, CDR2 FQNEAQ (reference sequence). The CDR3 extends over 16 amino acids. The trim removed 4 bases at V and 6 bases at J, leaving 11 bases unmatched. The CDR3 spells CASSSGSAGGLDTQYF. As DNA, the CDR3 is TGTGCCAGCAGCTCCGGAAGTGCGGGAGGGCTGGATACGCAGTATTTT.

V is TRBV7-9 and J is TRBJ2-1; unclear D gene. The CDR3 length is 15 residues. Germline CDR1 and CDR2: SEHNR and FQNEAQ (reference sequence). The V end lost 5 bases, the J end lost 0 bases, and 11 bases lay between the germline ends. CDR3: CASSISTSSYNEQFF. As DNA, the CDR3 is TGTGCCAGCAGCATTTCTACGAGCTCCTACAATGAGCAGTTCTTC.

The chain has TRBV7-9 and TRBJ2-5, with 7 bases identical to TRBD2. Per the germline V gene, CDR1 is SEHNR and CDR2 is FQNEAQ (reference sequence). Trimming removed 8 bases from V and 2 bases from J; junction bases left unmatched: 5. This CDR3 is 13 amino acids long. CDR3 sequence reads: CASGLVLQETQYF. CDR3 sequence (DNA): TGTGCCAGCGGACTAGTACTGCAAGAGACCCAGTACTTC.

J is TRBJ1-5 and V is TRBV7-6; D is perhaps TRBD1 (6 bases). The CDR3 length is 14 residues. V was trimmed by 6 bases and J by 4 bases, leaving 13 bases between them. Looked up from germline, CDR1 is SGHVS and CDR2 is FNYEAQ. Here the CDR3 DNA reads TGTGCCAGCAGTCCGAGGGGGGGAAATCAGCCCCAGCATTTT. It yields the protein CASSPRGGNQPQHF.